One T cell receptor beta chain is described in this entry. CD4+ cells yielded CD45RA+ naive and CD45RA-negative memory subsets. The germline CDR1 and CDR2 sequences are MGHDK and SYGVNS. The CDR3 totals 12 residues. J gave up 4 bases and V 5 bases, and 0 bases lay outside the gene matches. These data belong to a study of shared clonotypes between healthy human individuals. Study context: Per donor, CD8 memory used one plate, CD8 naive used two, CD4 memory used three and CD4 naive used three.

Clones were read by immunoSEQ multiplex PCR, and TCRdb kept only the in-frame ones, dropping some. The table lists 850,000 to 1,200,000 clones, around 74% of them singletons, with approximately 1.5% in the top ten. The chain uses TRBV25-1 and TRBJ2-5; 8 positions agree with TRBD2. Sequencing used memory CD4+ T cells sorted from blood. Subset here: CD45RA-negative fraction. This sequence originates from a young man in good health. CDR3 residues: CASSREGETQYF. The CDR3 DNA follows: TGTGCCAGCAGTCGGGAGGGAGAGACCCAGTACTTC.